This section outlines one TCR beta chain sequence together with its context. TCRdb keeps only in-frame clones here, not all; method: immunoSEQ multiplex PCR. This sample has 250,000 or so clones; roughly 84% occur once, and the top ten carry around 3.6%. The data belong to a study of blood T cell repertoires in COVID-19. For the study at large: There were acute and convalescent COVID-19 samples, and they came from the United States, Italy and Spain.

Participant-given clinical history determined each cohort assignment. The V gene's germline CDR1 is LGHNT and CDR2 FRNRAP. The J segment lost 14 bases and the V segment lost 2 bases, leaving 2 bases of the junction unmatched. The CDR3 is made up of 12 amino acids. V is TRBV12-5 and J is TRBJ1-6; TRBD1 matches at 8 bases. Sequenced input: PBMCs or T cells enriched from blood (not recorded which). The sequence derives from a man aged 50-60 years who had recovered from COVID-19. In nucleotides, the CDR3 is TGTGCTAGTGGTTTGTACAGGGGGACCCTCCACTTT. Its translation is CASGLYRGTLHF.